The 23 T cell receptor beta chains below all came from one sample that was sequenced in a study of blood T cell repertoires in COVID-19. TCRdb keeps only in-frame clones here, not all; method: immunoSEQ multiplex PCR. The data contain under 150,000 clones, around 88% of them singletons. The sequencing input was peripheral blood. Every receptor here comes from a human donor in a cohort sampled during active COVID-19.

The chain has TRBV11-1 and TRBJ2-3; a weak D match, TRBD1 (6 bases). Germline values: CDR1 SGHAT, CDR2 FQDESV (reference sequence). V lost 5 bases, J lost 2 bases, and 14 bases lay in between. This CDR3 comprises 15 residues. The CDR3 coding sequence is TGTGCCAGCAGCCTTCAGACAGGCCCCACAGATACGCAGTATTTT. Residues: CASSLQTGPTDTQYF.

This chain links TRBV7-8 with TRBJ1-5; tentative D call: TRBD1 (5 bases). V was trimmed by 5 bases and J by 0 bases, leaving 8 bases between them. Looked up from germline, CDR1 is SGHVS and CDR2 is FQNEAQ. There are 14 residues in the CDR3. The CDR3 loop is CASSMTDSNQPQHF. The CDR3 DNA reads TGTGCCAGCAGCATGACAGATAGCAATCAGCCCCAGCATTTT.

The chain carries TRBV30 and TRBJ1-5; D unclear. V was pared by 1 base and J by 3 bases, with 4 bases between. Germline V gene data show CDR1 as GTSNPN and CDR2 as SVGIG (reference sequence). The length of the CDR3 is 12 residues. The CDR3: CAWSGLNQPQHF. The CDR3 nucleotides read TGTGCCTGGAGTGGGCTCAATCAGCCCCAGCATTTT. Combining the CDR3 with reference TRBV30 and TRBJ1-5 gives the whole variable domain SQTIHQWPATLVQPVGSPLSLECTVEGTSNPNLYWYRQAAGRGLQLLFYSVGIGQISSEVPQNLSASRPQDRQFILSSKKLLLSDSGFYLCAWSGLNQPQHFGDGTRLSIL.

This clone was counted only a few times. J is TRBJ2-3 and V is TRBV5-1; 8 positions match TRBD1. The germline gives CDR1 SGHRS, CDR2 YFSETQ. CDR3 length: 16 residues. V shed 1 base and J 0 bases; nucleotides not matched to a gene: 4. The CDR3 loop is CASSLQGAGSTDTQYF. The CDR3 DNA follows: TGCGCCAGCAGCTTGCAGGGGGCAGGGAGCACAGATACGCAGTATTTT.

The J gene is TRBJ1-3, the V gene TRBV12-5; D gene uncertain. Germline-derived CDR1 and CDR2 are LGHNT and FRNRAP. The length of the CDR3 is 15 residues. V lost 1 base to trimming and J lost 1 base, with 8 bases between them. CDR3 residues: CASGLAVASGNTIYF. Here the CDR3 DNA reads TGTGCTAGTGGTTTGGCCGTAGCTTCTGGAAACACCATATATTTT.

The chain joins TRBV9 to TRBJ2-5, with TRBD2 identical over 9 bases. V trimming: 0 bases; J trimming: 4 bases; junction bases outside the gene matches: 10. CDR1 and CDR2 from the germline V gene are SGDLS and YYNGEE. This CDR3 is 17 amino acids long. The CDR3 region is CASSVGGAGGLRETQYF. The CDR3 bases are TGTGCCAGCAGCGTAGGGGGAGCGGGGGGCCTACGAGAGACCCAGTACTTC.

The gene calls are TRBV6-1 and TRBJ2-1; no firm D call. V dropped 3 bases and J dropped 9 bases, with 12 bases sitting between them. The CDR3 runs 13 residues. Germline V lookup: CDR1 MNHNS, CDR2 SASEGT. This CDR3 is CASSEWAGGEQFF. The CDR3 DNA sequence: TGTGCCAGCAGTGAGTGGGCCGGTGGTGAGCAGTTCTTC.

The chain has TRBV2 and TRBJ2-7; the match to TRBD1 covers 7 bases. The CDR3 length is 14 residues. The J segment lost 0 bases and the V segment lost 9 bases, leaving 8 bases of the junction unmatched. CDR1 and CDR2 (germline): SNHLY, FYNNEI. The CDR3 sequence is CASLGQESSYEQYF. The CDR3 DNA reads TGTGCCAGTCTAGGACAGGAAAGCTCCTACGAGCAGTACTTC.

The V and J genes are TRBV11-1 and TRBJ2-1, with 11 bases that match TRBD2. Germline V gene data show CDR1 as SGHAT and CDR2 as FQDESV (reference sequence). With 0 bases clipped from V and 7 bases from J, the junction kept 2 bases outside the gene matches. This CDR3 contains 15 residues. CDR3 in DNA: TGTGCCAGCAGCTTAGCACTAGCGGGGGAAAATGAGCAGTTCTTC. This codes for CASSLALAGENEQFF.

This chain connects TRBV19 to TRBJ2-5; 8 bases align to TRBD1. This CDR3 spans 17 amino acids. Germline loops: CDR1 LNHDA, CDR2 SQIVND (reference sequence). V shed 6 bases and J 3 bases; nucleotides not matched to a gene: 15. The CDR3 is CASSPPADRVYEETQYF. The CDR3 nucleotides are TGTGCCAGTAGCCCTCCGGCGGACAGGGTATATGAAGAGACCCAGTACTTC.

V is TRBV27 and J is TRBJ2-5; 7 positions agree with TRBD2. CDR1 MNHEY and CDR2 SMNVEV come from the germline V gene (reference sequence). This CDR3 region has 13 residues. Trimming at V came to 4 bases and at J to 6 bases, leaving 5 bases not matched to a gene. The CDR3 nucleotides read TGTGCCAGCAGTTGGGGGGGGTCGAAGACCCAGTACTTC. This encodes CASSWGGSKTQYF.

The V gene is TRBV18, the J gene TRBJ2-1, with 10 positions matching TRBD2. V trimming: 0 bases; J trimming: 10 bases; junction bases outside the gene matches: 15. Germline CDR1 KGHSH, CDR2 LQKENI. The CDR3 runs 18 residues. CDR3 residues: CASSPPMGQRGGRGEQFF. The CDR3 DNA reads as TGTGCCAGCTCACCACCCATGGGCCAGCGGGGGGGCCGTGGAGAGCAGTTCTTC.

This chain joins TRBV5-1 and TRBJ2-7; no definite D call. CDR1 is SGHRS, CDR2 YFSETQ, per germline. Trimming removed 1 base at V and 0 bases at J, with 26 bases between. The CDR3 is 20 amino acids. DNA of the CDR3: TGCGCCAGCAGCTTGTTCGGCAGCAGGCGTGTAACATCTCACTCCTACGAGCAGTACTTC. The encoded protein is CASSLFGSRRVTSHSYEQYF.

The V and J genes are TRBV3-1 (or the pseudogene TRBV3-2) and TRBJ2-5, with D tentatively TRBD2 (5 bases). The CDR3 runs 14 residues. V was clipped by 0 bases and J by 1 base, with 6 bases between them. CDR1 LGHDT and CDR2 YNNKEL come from the germline V gene (reference sequence). The CDR3 DNA follows: TGTGCCAGCAGCCAAGAAGCGGTCCAAGAGACCCAGTACTTC. This translates into CASSQEAVQETQYF.

The table lists this clone with a few counts. The V call is TRBV7-9, the J call TRBJ1-5, with 7 nucleotides matching TRBD1. Germline lookup yields CDR1 SEHNR and CDR2 FQNEAQ (reference sequence). With V trimmed by 6 bases and J by 2 bases, 4 bases remained unmatched. The CDR3 loop spans 14 amino acids. The CDR3, as DNA: TGTGCCAGCAGTGATGACAGGGGCAATCAGCCCCAGCATTTT. It encodes CASSDDRGNQPQHF.

This clone was seen once. The genes are TRBV4-2 and TRBJ1-5; D uncertain. Germline V gene data show CDR1 as LGHNA and CDR2 as YNFKEQ. V was clipped by 0 bases and J by 5 bases, with 5 bases between them. The length of the CDR3 is 13 residues. The CDR3 DNA reads TGTGCCAGCAGCCAAGAACTCTATCAGCCCCAGCATTTT. This gives the protein CASSQELYQPQHF.

The CDR3 region has the DNA TGTGCCAGCAGTCCCATAGGACTAGCGGGGGCCGGGGGTACAGATACGCAGTATTTT. This encodes CASSPIGLAGAGGTDTQYF. The chain couples TRBV6-6 to TRBJ2-3, with TRBD2 matching 13 bases. The germline V gene has CDR1 MNHNY and CDR2 SVGAGI (reference sequence). Losses at the gene ends were 5 bases for V and 3 bases for J; bases not matched to a gene: 14. This CDR3 is 19 amino acids long.

V usage is TRBV19 and J usage is TRBJ1-5; D might be TRBD1 (5 bases). The CDR3 covers 15 residues. The V end was cut by 5 bases, the J end by 0 bases, with 11 bases between. Germline V gene lookup returns CDR1 LNHDA and CDR2 SQIVND (reference sequence). The CDR3 coding sequence is TGTGCCAGTAGTGCTCAGGGTTATAGCAATCAGCCCCAGCATTTT. This translates into CASSAQGYSNQPQHF.

This clone was found a few times. The rearrangement uses TRBV11-3 and TRBJ2-3; D may be TRBD2 (6 bases). V lost 4 bases, J lost 3 bases, and 8 bases lay in between. Germline V CDR1 and CDR2: SGHNT, YENEEA. The CDR3 has 13 amino acids. In DNA, the CDR3 is TGTGCCAGCAGCTCGGGACTGACAGATACGCAGTATTTT. Protein product: CASSSGLTDTQYF.

The sample holds one count of this clone. The rearrangement uses TRBV14 and TRBJ2-3, with 8 bases identical to TRBD1. The CDR3 is made up of 15 amino acids. V was clipped by 5 bases and J by 5 bases; unmatched bases: 9. CDR1 is SGHDN and CDR2 is FVKESK in the germline V gene. The CDR3 DNA sequence: TGTGCCAGCAGCTATTCCGGGACAGGTCGAGATACGCAGTATTTT. Amino acid sequence: CASSYSGTGRDTQYF.

The genes are TRBV19 and TRBJ2-3, with D tentatively TRBD1 (5 bases). Germline CDR1 reads LNHDA; CDR2 reads SQIVND (reference sequence). CDR3 size: 16 residues. V lost 5 bases and J 1 base, leaving 16 bases between the germline ends. CDR3 amino acids: CASSLSRERGTDTQYF. DNA of the CDR3: TGTGCCAGTAGTTTGAGCAGGGAAAGGGGCACAGATACGCAGTATTTT. Filled out from reference TRBV19 and TRBJ2-3, the complete variable domain reads DGGITQSPKYLFRKEGQNVTLSCEQNLNHDAMYWYRQDPGQGLRLIYYSQIVNDFQKGDIAEGYSVSREKKESFPLTVTSAQKNPTAFYLCASSLSRERGTDTQYFGPGTRLTVL.

CDR3 sequence (DNA): TGTGCCAGCAGTGCAAGCGGGGGGCACTCCTATGGGCAGTACTTC. Its translation: CASSASGGHSYGQYF. The chain recombines TRBV2 with TRBJ2-7, with 9 bases lining up with TRBD2. Germline V gene lookup returns CDR1 SNHLY and CDR2 FYNNEI. The CDR3 covers 15 residues. V was clipped by 4 bases and J by 9 bases; unmatched bases: 13. The complete variable domain, with remaining parts taken from reference TRBV2 and TRBJ2-7, reads EPEVTQTPSHQVTQMGQEVILRCVPISNHLYFYWYRQILGQKVEFLVSFYNNEISEKSEIFDDQFSVERPDGSNFTLKIRSTKLEDSAMYFCASSASGGHSYGQYFGPGTRLTVT.

The chain has TRBV5-1 and TRBJ2-6; unclear D gene. Germline CDR1 SGHRS, CDR2 YFSETQ. This CDR3 is built from 16 residues. Trimming took 0 bases from V and 0 from J, leaving 7 bases between them. The CDR3, as DNA: TGCGCCAGCAGCTTGGACAGTTTCTCTGGGGCCAACGTCCTGACTTTC. Encoded protein: CASSLDSFSGANVLTF. The full variable domain, completed using reference TRBV5-1 and TRBJ2-6, is KAGVTQTPRYLIKTRGQQVTLSCSPISGHRSVSWYQQTPGQGLQFLFEYFSETQRNKGNFPGRFSGRQFSNSRSEMNVSTLELGDSALYLCASSLDSFSGANVLTFGAGSRLTVL.